This TCR beta chain was sequenced in a study of blood T cell repertoires in COVID-19 (dated by TCRdb to about 2020). About the study as a whole: Samples covering the acute and convalescent phases of COVID-19 were provided by collaborators in the United States, Italy and Spain. Deeply sampled blood TCRbeta repertoires from subjects exposed to, actively infected with, or recovered from COVID-19 were included in the dataset. Samples came from the ongoing ImmuneRACE study (first 160 participants) plus 1,254 subjects from 6 global collaborators. The prospective study material was composed of cDNA or gDNA derived from T cells, B-cell-depleted T cells, or PBMCs. Where available, HLA class I and class II types were taken from metadata supplied by the sample provider and were not determined by assay-based typing. Sample metadata almost always included a de-identified subject ID, COVID-19 status, age in years and sex. The repertoires were released in a freely available public database intended as a resource for research on the immune response to SARS-CoV-2. What the study reported, not specific to this receptor: The quantity of clinical and demographic metadata differed by source and by participant and was supplied without curation.

TCRbeta CDR3 regions were amplified from genomic DNA by means of the immunoSEQ Assay, a bias-controlled multiplex PCR. On the authors' methods: The number of nucleated cells in each sample was estimated by amplification of reference gene primers within the assay. Sequence reads were collapsed and filtered to measure the absolute abundance of every unique TCRbeta CDR3 rearrangement. For each sample, productive Simpson clonality was calculated by taking the square root of Simpson's diversity index across productive rearrangements. TCRdb provides this immuneACCESS table in a form limited to in-frame rearrangements. Some clones are lacking; in checked studies, under half of them reflect an unresolved V gene, and why the rest are absent is not known. That table gives V, J and clone size, and the DNA gave D and trimming. This sample is represented by about 210,000 clones; 81% of them were singletons. More than 8.5% of the sample rests with the top ten.

In the prospective study, participants were roughly 18 to 89 years old, resided in 24 geographic areas of the United States, and were enrolled through a virtual design. In the prospective study, participants were assigned to cohorts based on the clinical history participants reported in a screening survey and a study questionnaire. In the prospective study, mobile phlebotomists collected whole blood, serum and a nasopharyngeal or oropharyngeal swab from each participant. Additional blood draws and questionnaires over an approximately 2-month period could optionally be provided by prospective study participants. Before DNA extraction, prospective study blood samples were shipped either frozen or at room temperature. To note about this clone: Its antigen target is currently unknown. No base quality information exists; no much larger clone differs at one position.

The CDR3, cysteine through phenylalanine, is 16 amino acids long. Here the CDR3 DNA is all that survives: 48 bases in frame from base 1. Trimming removed 0 bases from V and 3 bases from J; the gene matches leave 6 bases unexplained. Sequences LNHDA (CDR1) and SQIVND (CDR2) are obtained from the germline V gene (reference sequence). This receptor was obtained from a woman aged 45 to 65 with acute COVID-19. The sequenced sample consisted of PBMCs or T cells enriched from blood (not recorded which). This sequence uses TRBV19 and TRBJ1-1; 8 bases in the junction line up with TRBD1. The CDR3 in this case is CASSIDQGARYTEAFF. The sequenced DNA: TGTGCCAGTAGTATAGATCAGGGGGCGCGGTACACTGAAGCTTTCTTT.